A selection of T cell receptor beta chains follows, all from one sample in a study of beta chain features in type 1 diabetes. Clones were read by immunoSEQ multiplex PCR, and TCRdb kept only the in-frame ones, dropping some. Among roughly 290,000 clones listed, roughly 8% were seen once. Sequenced input: central memory CD4+ T cells from blood. The receptors here all came from a woman between 18 and 30 years old in good health. The CDR3 runs from the conserved cysteine through the conserved F or W. D genes are given only for firm matches.

>NA|TRBJ2-5|TRBV7-6
CASSSLGGSETQYF
>NA|TRBJ1-5|TRBV6-6
CASSRGGNQPQHF
>NA|TRBJ1-2|TRBV6-6
CASQTVDRGNGYTF
>NA|TRBJ1-1|TRBV7-3
CASSAHMNTEAFF
>NA|TRBJ2-1|TRBV5-1
CASSTGGHSNEQFF
>TRBD1|TRBJ1-1|TRBV27
CASRKTGTANTEAFF
>TRBD2|TRBJ2-5|TRBV5-1
CASSMASGSRETQYF
>TRBD1|TRBJ1-6|TRBV4-2
CASSRGQGNSPLHF
>NA|TRBJ1-2|TRBV11-3
CASSLDGEQANGYTF
>NA|TRBJ1-2|TRBV6-5
CASSPTGGGSEGYTF
>NA|TRBJ2-2|TRBV29-1
CSVVFNRNTGELFF
>TRBD1|TRBJ2-2|TRBV2
CATGQGDTGELFF
>TRBD1|TRBJ1-6|TRBV13
CASSGRQGSTNSPLHF
>NA|TRBJ2-1|TRBV5-4
CASSLDFSSYNEQFF
>NA|TRBJ1-5|TRBV18
CASSPIAGDQPQHF
>NA|TRBJ2-7|TRBV5-4
CASSQTDGYEQYF
>NA|TRBJ2-5|TRBV14
CASSQDIAREWETQYF
>NA|TRBJ1-1|TRBV11-2
CASSQRGVGAFF
>NA|TRBJ2-7|TRBV5-6
CASSKDSKLISWGPSEQYF
>NA|TRBJ2-5|TRBV30
CAWRRFQETQYF
>NA|TRBJ2-1|TRBV4-2
CASSWPGDNEQFF
>NA|TRBJ2-1|TRBV7-9
CATTGPSSYNEQFF
>NA|TRBJ2-2|TRBV5-6
CASSLDLSGRTNTGELFF
>NA|TRBJ2-1|TRBV21-1
CASSKGWGYREFVHEQFF
>TRBD2|TRBJ2-1|TRBV29-1
CSVRAGPNEQFF